The 17 T cell receptor beta chains below were found in one sample sequenced in a study of regulatory T cells in long-lasting Graves disease. The time point denotes: persistent/refractory GD, antithyroid drugs over 5 years with positive TRAb. There was RNA extracted from PBMCs, and the TCR library was made from it. Libraries of TCR beta came from iRepertoire HTBI primers plus Arm-PCR of CDR3 regions. Via MiXCR, TCRdb re-called the multiplex PCR reads, giving one row per CDR3 protein. The sample includes about 340,000 distinct CDR3 sequences, roughly 21% of them seen just once. The specimen comprised peripheral blood mononuclear cells (PBMCs), sampled when the disease was refractory, from a patient treated with antithyroid drugs. Receptor source: a female donor with Graves disease.

There are a few counts of this clonotype. A read error is possible here, since a much larger clone lies one base away. The rearrangement joins TRBV28 to TRBJ2-7; 9 nucleotides agree with TRBD2. The V and J ends lost 5 bases and 7 bases, in that order; junction bases with no gene match: 12. CDR3 size: 15 residues. Looked up from germline, CDR1 is MDHEN and CDR2 is SYDVKM. CDR3 loop: CASSLGGRGMSEQYF. In nucleotides, the CDR3 is TGTGCCAGCAGTCTCGGCGGGAGGGGAATGAGTGAGCAGTACTTC.

This clonotype showed up many times. V gene TRBV6-2 or TRBV6-3 combines with J gene TRBJ2-5; TRBD2 aligns across 15 bases. The CDR3 spans 19 residues. Germline trimming cut 0 bases from V and 5 bases from J; bases unmatched to any gene: 10. Germline CDR1 MNHEY, CDR2 SVGEGT. DNA of the CDR3: TGTGCCAGCAGTTACTCGCCGGGACTAGCGGGGGGTCGTCAGGAGACCCAGTACTTC. Residues: CASSYSPGLAGGRQETQYF.

This clonotype appeared many times. The CDR3 region has the DNA TGTGCCAGCAGCCACCACGGGGGAGGGGAGACCCAGTACTTC. Its protein product is CASSHHGGGETQYF. This chain joins TRBV3-1 and TRBJ2-5, with 7 bases that match TRBD2. Germline V gene data show CDR1 as LGHDT and CDR2 as YNNKEL (reference sequence). V was pared by 3 bases and J by 5 bases, with 6 bases of the junction left unmatched. CDR3 length: 14 amino acids.

This clonotype was picked up many times. The V call is TRBV28, the J call TRBJ1-2, with D perhaps matching TRBD1 (5 bases). CDR3 length: 15 amino acids. Germline V CDR1 and CDR2: MDHEN, SYDVKM. V was clipped by 6 bases and J by 5 bases, with 19 bases between them. As DNA, the CDR3 is TGTGCCAGCAGCCTCCCCCGGGGCGCGATTTATGGCTACACCTTC. Its protein product is CASSLPRGAIYGYTF.

In this sample, this clonotype turned up a few times. The genes are TRBV7-9 and TRBJ2-7, with unresolved D. V was shortened by 6 bases and J by 0 bases, with 9 bases between the two germline ends. The CDR3 has 13 amino acids. Looked up from germline, CDR1 is SEHNR and CDR2 is FQNEAQ (reference sequence). The CDR3 region has the DNA TGTGCCAGCAGTTTCGACGTCTCCTACGAGCAGTACTTC. Encoded protein: CASSFDVSYEQYF. Full variable domain (remainder filled in from reference TRBV7-9 and TRBJ2-7): DTGVSQNPRHKITKRGQNVTFRCDPISEHNRLYWYRQTLGQGPEFLTYFQNEAQLEKSRLLSDRFSAERPKGSFSTLEIQRTEQGDSAMYLCASSFDVSYEQYFGPGTRLTVT.

In this sample, this clonotype turned up many times. This chain links TRBV7-2 with TRBJ2-7; TRBD1 aligns across 9 bases. CDR3 length: 14 amino acids. Losses at the gene ends were 5 bases for V and 2 bases for J; bases not matched to a gene: 4. Germline V lookup: CDR1 SGHTA, CDR2 FQGNSA. In nucleotides, the CDR3 is TGTGCCAGCAGCAAGGACAGGGGACCCTACGAGCAGTACTTC. Translating it yields CASSKDRGPYEQYF. Based on the CDR3 plus reference TRBV7-2 and TRBJ2-7, the full variable domain is GAGVSQSPSNKVTEKGKDVELRCDPISGHTALYWYRQSLGQGLEFLIYFQGNSAPDKSGLPSDRFSAERTGGSVSTLTIQRTQQEDSAVYLCASSKDRGPYEQYFGPGTRLTVT.

This clonotype has ten or more counts. V and J are TRBV6-2 or TRBV6-3 and TRBJ1-1; tentative D call: TRBD1 (5 bases). Per the germline V gene, CDR1 is MNHEY and CDR2 is SVGEGT. Between the trimmed V and J ends, which lost 0 bases and 6 bases, there was a span of 11 bases. CDR3 size: 14 residues. The CDR3 DNA is TGTGCCAGCAGTTACTCACAGGAAGGCGCTGAAGCTTTCTTT. Translation: CASSYSQEGAEAFF.

The chain joins TRBV11-2 to TRBJ2-5; 7 nucleotides agree with TRBD1. Judging by the DNA end, TRBJ2-1 fits better; the J call may be wrong. CDR1 SGHAT and CDR2 FQNNGV come from the germline V gene. This CDR3 has 11 residues. CDR3 coding DNA: TGTGCCAGCAGCTGGACAGGTATCCAGTTCTTC. It specifies CASSWTGIQFF.

The table lists this clonotype with many counts. The gene calls are TRBV15 and TRBJ2-7; the match to TRBD1 covers 7 bases. This CDR3 comprises 14 residues. With V trimmed by 1 base and J by 0 bases, 0 bases remained unmatched. The germline V gene has CDR1 LNHNV and CDR2 YYDKDF (reference sequence). CDR3 residues: CATSRGDSSYEQYF. CDR3 coding DNA: TGTGCCACCAGCAGAGGGGACAGCTCCTACGAGCAGTACTTC.

The chain combines TRBV11-3 with TRBJ2-1; D remains unclear. The V end was cut by 2 bases, the J end by 9 bases, with 8 bases between. The germline CDR1 and CDR2 sequences are SGHNT and YENEEA. This CDR3 is built from 12 residues. As DNA, the CDR3 is TGTGCCAGCAGCTTAACTTTTGGTGAGCAGTTCTTC. Its protein product is CASSLTFGEQFF.

Notes on this clonotype: A clone one base away is much larger, so this may be a read error. CDR3 nucleotides: TGTGTCAGCAGCCAAGTCTCGGGGGCGGGCGAGCAGTACTTC. Protein sequence: CVSSQVSGAGEQYF. The J gene is TRBJ2-7, the V gene TRBV3-1; either TRBD1 or TRBD2 may supply D (6 bases each). CDR3 size: 14 residues. From germline, CDR1 is LGHDT and CDR2 YNNKEL (reference sequence).

The chain joins TRBV6-5 to TRBJ2-2; maybe TRBD1 (5 bases). The CDR3 is made up of 15 amino acids. The V gene's germline CDR1 is MNHEY and CDR2 SVGAGI. The V gene lost 4 bases and the J gene lost 0 bases, with 9 bases spanning the gap. In DNA form, the CDR3 reads TGTGCCAGCAGTTGGGGCATTTCGAACACCGGGGAGCTGTTTTTT. Translation gives CASSWGISNTGELFF.

Concerning this clonotype itself: A read error is likely, as this CDR3 ends without the conserved phenylalanine or tryptophan. The chain has TRBV7-9 and TRBJ2-5; D call uncertain. Germline CDR1 and CDR2: SEHNR and FQNEAQ (reference sequence). CDR3 length: 12 amino acids. The CDR3 region has the DNA TGCGCCAGCAGCGAACGTCGGGAGACCCAGTACTAC. Translated, it gives CASSERRETQYY.

This clonotype is labeled as medium-sized. DNA of the CDR3: TGTGCCAGCAGTCGAAGGGCAGATAATTCACCCCTCCACTTT. Its translation: CASSRRADNSPLHF. The rearrangement joins TRBV6-1 to TRBJ1-6; no firm D call. Germline V CDR1 and CDR2: MNHNS, SASEGT. The CDR3 has 14 amino acids. V was shortened by 5 bases and J by 5 bases, with 10 bases between the two germline ends.

The sample holds many counts of this clonotype. The chain couples TRBV6-5 to TRBJ1-1; 9 positions match TRBD1. The CDR3 loop spans 16 amino acids. Germline V gene data show CDR1 as MNHEY and CDR2 as SVGAGI. V shed 0 bases and J 4 bases; nucleotides not matched to a gene: 6. The CDR3 here is CASSYSWGDRATEAFF. The CDR3 DNA follows: TGTGCCAGCAGTTACTCGTGGGGGGACAGGGCCACTGAAGCTTTCTTT.

This clonotype was counted many times. The chain is built from TRBV7-9 and TRBJ2-7, with D unresolved. The V gene's germline CDR1 is SEHNR and CDR2 FQNEAQ (reference sequence). V was trimmed by 1 base and J by 2 bases, leaving 6 bases between them. The CDR3 extends over 13 amino acids. As DNA, the CDR3 is TGTGCCAGCAGCTTAGTGACCCCCTACGAGCAGTACTTC. Its translation: CASSLVTPYEQYF.

This clonotype was counted ten times or more. V gene TRBV12-3 or TRBV12-4 combines with J gene TRBJ2-5; tentative D call: TRBD2 (6 bases). The V end lost 5 bases, the J end lost 1 base, and 11 bases lay between the germline ends. The CDR3 is 14 residues long. CDR3 in DNA: TGTGCCAGCAGTCGGGAGACGATCCAAGAGACCCAGTACTTC. Its protein product is CASSRETIQETQYF.